This TCR beta chain was sequenced for a study of blood T cell repertoires in COVID-19. Study context: From the United States, Italy and Spain came samples of acute and convalescent COVID-19. PBMCs, B-cell-depleted T cells, or T cells were the source of the cDNA or gDNA that made up the material.

The length of the CDR3 is 15 residues. CDR1 is SNHLY and CDR2 is FYNNEI in the germline V gene. V shed 3 bases and J shed 3 bases, with 15 bases lying between them. Per the original data handling: For nucleated cells, counts were estimated from reference gene primer amplification. TCRdb's copy holds only in-frame clones and misses some; the assay was immunoSEQ multiplex PCR. The DNA was the basis for D and trimming; V, J and clone size are from that table. The table includes approximately 99,000 clones, roughly 86% detected once. The sequenced sample was peripheral blood. The clonotype originates from a human donor in a cohort sampled during active COVID-19. The genes are TRBV2 and TRBJ2-7; possibly TRBD1 for D (6 bases). The CDR3 loop reads CASSDPRDTYYEQYF. CDR3 in DNA: TGTGCCAGCAGTGATCCCCGGGACACCTACTACGAGCAGTACTTC.